Each of the 5 T cell receptor beta chains below was sequenced from the same sample in a study of blood T cell repertoires in COVID-19. The protocol was immunoSEQ multiplex PCR, while the TCRdb copy is restricted to in-frame clones and leaves out a portion. The sample has 280,000 or so clones, over 75% seen once; the top ten hold 9.5% to 15%. What was sequenced was peripheral blood. The receptors shown here come from a woman aged 60-70 years with acute or convalescent COVID-19.

The chain carries TRBV11-3 and TRBJ2-3; no definite D call. The CDR3 loop spans 14 amino acids. The germline V gene encodes CDR1 SGHNT and CDR2 YENEEA. Trimming stripped 5 bases from V and 4 bases from J, with 13 bases between. CDR3 DNA sequence: TGTGCCAGCAGCGAGGATCCGGCCTCAGATACGCAGTATTTT. The encoded protein is CASSEDPASDTQYF.

V gene TRBV11-2 combines with J gene TRBJ2-7, with D possibly matching TRBD1 (5 bases). The CDR3 runs 14 residues. Germline values: CDR1 SGHAT, CDR2 FQNNGV. Trimming stripped 1 base from V and 5 bases from J, with 12 bases between. CDR3 sequence (DNA): TGTGCCAGCAGCTTAGGGGGCTGGTTGAACGAGCAGTACTTC. Encoded protein: CASSLGGWLNEQYF.

The genes are TRBV3-1 (or the pseudogene TRBV3-2) and TRBJ1-2; possible D gene TRBD1, 5 bases. This CDR3 region has 14 residues. CDR1 LGHDT and CDR2 YNNKEL come from the germline V gene (reference sequence). V lost 4 bases, J lost 4 bases, and 13 bases lay in between. The CDR3 protein is CASSPDRGAYGYTF. The CDR3 DNA is TGTGCCAGCAGCCCTGACCGCGGGGCCTATGGCTACACCTTC.

The chain employs TRBV5-8 and TRBJ2-2, with 10 nucleotides matching TRBD1. CDR1 and CDR2 from the germline V gene are SGHTS and YDEGEE. V gave up 3 bases and J gave up 1 base; unmatched junction bases: 6. This CDR3 region has 17 residues. This chain's CDR3 is CASSYGTGAGNTGELFF. DNA of the CDR3: TGTGCCAGCAGCTATGGGACAGGGGCGGGGAACACCGGGGAGCTGTTTTTT.

This clone was detected only once. This chain links TRBV5-5 with TRBJ2-7; maybe TRBD2 (5 bases). The length of the CDR3 is 13 residues. The germline V gene encodes CDR1 SGHKS and CDR2 YYEKEE (reference sequence). Trimming took 2 bases from V and 2 from J, leaving 8 bases between them. CDR3 in DNA: TGTGCCAGCAGCTTTGGGAGAACCTACGAGCAGTACTTC. Translated: CASSFGRTYEQYF. The whole variable domain, filled in from reference TRBV5-5 and TRBJ2-7, reads DAGVTQSPTHLIKTRGQQVTLRCSPISGHKSVSWYQQVLGQGPQFIFQYYEKEERGRGNFPDRFSARQFPNYSSELNVNALLLGDSALYLCASSFGRTYEQYFGPGTRLTVT.